What follows is one T cell receptor beta chain and its context. Original processing notes: Nucleated cell number was recorded as an estimate derived from reference gene primer amplification. Repertoires were generated with immunoSEQ multiplex PCR, while TCRdb's copy carries only in-frame clones and drops some. V and J calls and clone size are given by that table; D and trimming were obtained from the DNA. Here the sample spans 97,000 or so clones, 75% to 90% being singletons. J lost 8 bases, V lost 3 bases, and 8 bases had no gene match. Germline CDR1 SGHNT, CDR2 YYREEE (reference sequence). The CDR3 runs to 16 residues. These data are taken from a study of blood T cell repertoires in COVID-19. Study in general: Sites in the United States, Italy and Spain provided acute and convalescent COVID-19 samples. Sources were T cells, B-cell-depleted T cells, or PBMCs; the material itself was cDNA or gDNA.

The sequence derives from a human donor in a cohort sampled during active COVID-19. The sequenced sample consisted of peripheral blood. This chain links TRBV5-4 with TRBJ1-6; TRBD1 aligns across 10 bases. CDR3 nucleotides: TGTGCCAGCAGCTCCGCTAAGACAGGGGGCGATTCACCCCTCCACTTT. Amino acids: CASSSAKTGGDSPLHF. Full variable domain (remainder filled in from reference TRBV5-4 and TRBJ1-6): ETGVTQSPTHLIKTRGQQVTLRCSSQSGHNTVSWYQQALGQGPQFIFQYYREEENGRGNFPPRFSGLQFPNYSSELNVNALELDDSALYLCASSSAKTGGDSPLHFGNGTRLTVT.